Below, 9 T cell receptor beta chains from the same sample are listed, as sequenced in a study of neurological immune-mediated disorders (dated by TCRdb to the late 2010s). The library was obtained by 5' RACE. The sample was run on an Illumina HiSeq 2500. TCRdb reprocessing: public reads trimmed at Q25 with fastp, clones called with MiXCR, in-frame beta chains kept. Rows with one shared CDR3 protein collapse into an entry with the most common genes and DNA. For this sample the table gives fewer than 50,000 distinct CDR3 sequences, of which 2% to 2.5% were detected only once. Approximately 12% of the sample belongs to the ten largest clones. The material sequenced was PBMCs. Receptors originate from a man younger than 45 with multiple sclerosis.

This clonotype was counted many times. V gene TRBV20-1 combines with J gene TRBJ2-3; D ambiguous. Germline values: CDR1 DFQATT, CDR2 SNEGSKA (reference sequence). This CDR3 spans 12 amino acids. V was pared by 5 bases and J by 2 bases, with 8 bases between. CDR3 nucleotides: TGCAGTGCTGGCCGCGACACAGATACGCAGTATTTT. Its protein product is CSAGRDTDTQYF.

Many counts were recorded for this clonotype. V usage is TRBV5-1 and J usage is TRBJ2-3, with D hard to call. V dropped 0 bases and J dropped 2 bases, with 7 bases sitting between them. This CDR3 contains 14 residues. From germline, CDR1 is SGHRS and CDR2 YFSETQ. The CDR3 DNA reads TGCGCCAGCAGCTTGGGGGCTTTCACAGATACGCAGTATTTT. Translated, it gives CASSLGAFTDTQYF.

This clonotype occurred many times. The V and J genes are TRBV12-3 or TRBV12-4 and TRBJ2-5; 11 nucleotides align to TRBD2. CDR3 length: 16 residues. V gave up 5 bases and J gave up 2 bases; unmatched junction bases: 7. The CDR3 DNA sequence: TGTGCCAGCAGTCAAACCGGGACTAGCGGACAAGAGACCCAGTACTTC. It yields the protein CASSQTGTSGQETQYF.

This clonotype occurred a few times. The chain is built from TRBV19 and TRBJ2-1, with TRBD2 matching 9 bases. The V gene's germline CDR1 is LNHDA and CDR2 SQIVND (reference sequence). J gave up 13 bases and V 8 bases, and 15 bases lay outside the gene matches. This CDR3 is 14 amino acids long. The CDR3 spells CASQDLATSGNQFF. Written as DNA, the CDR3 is TGTGCCAGTCAAGATCTAGCGACTAGCGGTAATCAGTTCTTC.

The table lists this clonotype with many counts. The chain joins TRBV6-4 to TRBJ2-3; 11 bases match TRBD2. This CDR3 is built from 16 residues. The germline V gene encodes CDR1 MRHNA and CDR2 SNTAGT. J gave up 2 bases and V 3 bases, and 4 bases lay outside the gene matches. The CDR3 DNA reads TGTGCCAGCAGTGAACAACTAGCGGGGGTCACAGATACGCAGTATTTT. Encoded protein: CASSEQLAGVTDTQYF.

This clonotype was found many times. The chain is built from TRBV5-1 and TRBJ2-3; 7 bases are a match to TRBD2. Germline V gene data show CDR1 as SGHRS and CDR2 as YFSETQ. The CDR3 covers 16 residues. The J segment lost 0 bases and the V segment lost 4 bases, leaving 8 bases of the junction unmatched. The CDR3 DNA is TGCGCCAGCAGCATAAGAAGCGGGACCAGCACAGATACGCAGTATTTT. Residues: CASSIRSGTSTDTQYF. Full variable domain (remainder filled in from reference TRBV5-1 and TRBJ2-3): KAGVTQTPRYLIKTRGQQVTLSCSPISGHRSVSWYQQTPGQGLQFLFEYFSETQRNKGNFPGRFSGRQFSNSRSEMNVSTLELGDSALYLCASSIRSGTSTDTQYFGPGTRLTVL.

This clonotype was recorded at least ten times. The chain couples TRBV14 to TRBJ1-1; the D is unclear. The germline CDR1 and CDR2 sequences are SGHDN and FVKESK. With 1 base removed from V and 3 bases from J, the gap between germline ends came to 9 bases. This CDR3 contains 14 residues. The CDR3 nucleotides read TGTGCCAGCAGCCAAGTCGCCGGGTACACTGAAGCTTTCTTT. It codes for CASSQVAGYTEAFF.

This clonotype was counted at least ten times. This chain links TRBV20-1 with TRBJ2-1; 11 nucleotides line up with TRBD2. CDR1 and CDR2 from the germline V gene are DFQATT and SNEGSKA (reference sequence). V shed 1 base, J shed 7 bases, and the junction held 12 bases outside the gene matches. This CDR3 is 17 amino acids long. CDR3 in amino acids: CSARGLLAGGPRNEQFF. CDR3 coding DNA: TGCAGTGCTAGAGGTCTTTTAGCGGGAGGGCCTCGAAATGAGCAGTTCTTC.

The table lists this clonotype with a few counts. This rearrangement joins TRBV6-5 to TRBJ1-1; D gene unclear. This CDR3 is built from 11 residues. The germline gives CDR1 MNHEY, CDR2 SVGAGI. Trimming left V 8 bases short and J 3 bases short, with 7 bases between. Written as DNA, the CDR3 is TGTGCCAGCTCTAGGGACACTGAAGCTTTCTTT. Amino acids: CASSRDTEAFF.